A single sample gave rise to the 23 T cell receptor beta chains below, sequenced in a study of blood T cell repertoires in COVID-19. TCRdb's table, derived via immunoSEQ multiplex PCR, lists solely in-frame clones and lacks some. The table includes over 400,000 clones, more than 85% detected once. The source material was PBMCs or T cells enriched from blood (not recorded which). These receptors all come from a woman aged 55 to 70 who had recovered from COVID-19.

The V gene is TRBV20-1, the J gene TRBJ2-1; D gene uncertain. CDR3 length: 13 residues. Per the germline V gene, CDR1 is DFQATT and CDR2 is SNEGSKA (reference sequence). Trimming took 3 bases from V and 5 from J, leaving 11 bases between them. DNA of the CDR3: TGCAGTGCTAGTGTATCGCGGAACAATGAGCAGTTCTTC. Its protein product is CSASVSRNNEQFF.

The gene calls are TRBV27 and TRBJ2-7; 9 nucleotides agree with TRBD2. J gave up 0 bases and V 8 bases, and 8 bases lay outside the gene matches. This CDR3 is 15 amino acids long. The germline V gene encodes CDR1 MNHEY and CDR2 SMNVEV (reference sequence). DNA of the CDR3: TGTGCCAGCGGGGGGCTAGCGGGGAGCTCCTACGAGCAGTACGTC. It codes for CASGGLAGSSYEQYV.

This clone appeared once. The chain joins TRBV5-6 to TRBJ1-3, with D unresolved. The V end was cut by 5 bases, the J end by 2 bases, with 8 bases between. The germline CDR1 and CDR2 sequences are SGHDT and YYEEEE. This CDR3 is built from 13 residues. In nucleotides, the CDR3 is TGTGCCAGCAGAAACATTGCTGGAAACACCATATATTTT. Residues: CASRNIAGNTIYF.

This clone was detected once. The genes are TRBV7-2 and TRBJ2-6; D may be TRBD1 (5 bases). Trimming took off 5 bases at V and 0 bases at J, with 11 bases between the two ends. There are 16 residues in the CDR3. Germline V CDR1 and CDR2: SGHTA, FQGNSA. CDR3 region: CASSARVYSGANVLTF. Here the CDR3 DNA reads TGTGCCAGCAGCGCCAGGGTTTACTCTGGGGCCAACGTCCTGACTTTC. The complete variable domain, with remaining parts taken from reference TRBV7-2 and TRBJ2-6, reads GAGVSQSPSNKVTEKGKDVELRCDPISGHTALYWYRQSLGQGLEFLIYFQGNSAPDKSGLPSDRFSAERTGGSVSTLTIQRTQQEDSAVYLCASSARVYSGANVLTFGAGSRLTVL.

The rearrangement uses TRBV2 and TRBJ1-3; D is unclear. Trimming removed 2 bases from V and 5 bases from J, with 10 bases in between. The CDR3 covers 14 residues. In germline, CDR1 is SNHLY, CDR2 FYNNEI. CDR3: CASSEPVYRNTIYF. CDR3 bases: TGTGCCAGCAGTGAACCCGTTTACAGAAACACCATATATTTT. Supplemented by reference TRBV2 and TRBJ1-3, the full variable domain reads EPEVTQTPSHQVTQMGQEVILRCVPISNHLYFYWYRQILGQKVEFLVSFYNNEISEKSEIFDDQFSVERPDGSNFTLKIRSTKLEDSAMYFCASSEPVYRNTIYFGEGSWLTVV.

The V and J genes are TRBV5-1 and TRBJ1-3; the match to TRBD1 covers 11 bases. In germline, CDR1 is SGHRS, CDR2 YFSETQ. This CDR3 contains 18 residues. J gave up 4 bases and V 3 bases, and 12 bases lay outside the gene matches. DNA of the CDR3: TGCGCCAGCAGCTATAAGCCTTACCGGGACAGGGGGGGAAACACCATATATTTT. It codes for CASSYKPYRDRGGNTIYF.

The chain has TRBV7-2 and TRBJ2-2; D remains ambiguous. CDR3 length equals 14 residues. The V end was cut by 5 bases, the J end by 2 bases, with 9 bases between. Germline V gene sequence: CDR1 SGHTA, CDR2 FQGNSA. The CDR3 here is CASSVEANTGELFF. DNA of the CDR3: TGTGCCAGCAGCGTCGAGGCTAACACCGGGGAGCTGTTTTTT.

The chain links TRBV29-1 to TRBJ1-1; 7 nucleotides line up with TRBD1. The V segment lost 7 bases and the J segment 3 bases; nucleotides outside the gene matches: 11. The CDR3 covers 14 residues. The germline V gene encodes CDR1 SQVTM and CDR2 ANQGSEA. Here the CDR3 reads CSAGLGGGYTEAFF. The CDR3 nucleotides are TGCAGCGCGGGTCTAGGGGGCGGGTACACTGAAGCTTTCTTT.

The chain carries TRBV5-5 and TRBJ2-1; 11 bases fit TRBD2. CDR1 is SGHKS, CDR2 YYEKEE, per germline (reference sequence). The CDR3 consists of 16 residues. J gave up 4 bases and V 3 bases, and 6 bases lay outside the gene matches. The CDR3 region has the DNA TGTGCCAGCAGCTCAAAGGGACTAGCGGATTACAATGAGCAGTTCTTC. Translated, it gives CASSSKGLADYNEQFF.

The V and J genes are TRBV11-2 and TRBJ1-1; 11 positions match TRBD1. The J segment lost 7 bases and the V segment lost 5 bases, leaving 3 bases of the junction unmatched. The CDR3 loop spans 13 amino acids. Germline assignment: CDR1 SGHAT and CDR2 FQNNGV. In DNA, the CDR3 is TGTGCCAGCAGCCCCGGGACAGGGGGTGAAGCTTTCTTT. Its translation: CASSPGTGGEAFF.

This clone was seen many times. V is TRBV3-1 (or the pseudogene TRBV3-2) and J is TRBJ1-5, with D tentatively TRBD1 (6 bases). Germline CDR1 reads LGHDT; CDR2 reads YNNKEL (reference sequence). The CDR3 has 15 amino acids. The V end lost 5 bases, the J end lost 6 bases, and 17 bases lay between the germline ends. The CDR3 DNA reads TGTGCCAGCAGCTCGGGGACCGAAGGGGGTCAGCCCCAGCATTTT. This encodes CASSSGTEGGQPQHF.

This clone was counted between two and nine times. The chain couples TRBV2 to TRBJ1-3; the D gene is possibly TRBD1 (6 bases). Germline V lookup: CDR1 SNHLY, CDR2 FYNNEI. V lost 6 bases and J lost 14, with 26 bases in between. The CDR3 covers 15 residues. The CDR3 loop reads CASSRATGQALSVYF. The CDR3 DNA reads TGTGCCAGCAGCAGAGCGACGGGACAAGCCCTGTCCGTATATTTT.

Written as DNA, the CDR3 is TGTGCCAGCAGTACCCATCAGGGGGGGAACACTGAAGCTTTCTTT. Residues: CASSTHQGGNTEAFF. The V gene is TRBV6-5, the J gene TRBJ1-1; 7 positions match TRBD1. There are 15 residues in the CDR3. CDR1 is MNHEY and CDR2 is SVGAGI in the germline V gene. The junction had 7 bases not matched to a gene; V was cut back by 5 bases and J by 1 base.

About this clone: Other DNA variants within this sample encode the same CDR3. V and J are TRBV18 and TRBJ2-2; 7 positions agree with TRBD1. This CDR3 comprises 15 residues. Per the germline V gene, CDR1 is KGHSH and CDR2 is LQKENI. V was pared by 3 bases and J by 5 bases, with 6 bases of the junction left unmatched. CDR3: CASSPRQGDTGELFF. The CDR3 nucleotides are TGTGCCAGCTCACCTCGACAGGGTGATACCGGGGAGCTGTTTTTT.

The rearrangement joins TRBV19 to TRBJ2-3, with TRBD2 identical over 12 bases. This CDR3 region has 17 residues. CDR1 is LNHDA and CDR2 is SQIVND in the germline V gene (reference sequence). Trimming took 4 bases from V and 9 from J; bases not matched to a gene: 14. CDR3 sequence reads: CASSTTGLAGTEGTQYF. The DNA for the CDR3 is TGTGCCAGTAGTACCACAGGACTAGCGGGGACCGAGGGCACGCAGTATTTT.

This clone was counted between two and nine times. This rearrangement joins TRBV9 to TRBJ1-3; 7 nucleotides agree with TRBD1. The CDR3 has 18 amino acids. Trimming removed 0 bases from V and 0 bases from J; junction bases left unmatched: 9. Germline values: CDR1 SGDLS, CDR2 YYNGEE. The CDR3 sequence: CASSVGEGTASSGNTIYF. In DNA form, the CDR3 reads TGTGCCAGCAGCGTAGGAGAAGGGACAGCGAGCTCTGGAAACACCATATATTTT.

The V and J genes are TRBV5-1 and TRBJ2-7; D is perhaps TRBD1 (5 bases). The length of the CDR3 is 14 residues. Germline V gene lookup returns CDR1 SGHRS and CDR2 YFSETQ. Between the trimmed V and J ends, which lost 0 bases and 6 bases, there was a span of 13 bases. CDR3 in amino acids: CASSLAQGSSEQYF. DNA of the CDR3: TGCGCCAGCAGCTTGGCTCAGGGAAGTTCCGAGCAGTACTTC.

The chain carries TRBV11-2 and TRBJ2-3; the D gene is possibly TRBD2 (6 bases). Trimming took 7 bases from V and 4 from J, leaving 21 bases between them. The CDR3 extends over 16 amino acids. Germline values: CDR1 SGHAT, CDR2 FQNNGV. Written as DNA, the CDR3 is TGTGCCAGCACCCCCCTGGGGGGTCAGATCGCAGATACGCAGTATTTT. This encodes CASTPLGGQIADTQYF.

This chain uses TRBV3-1 (or the pseudogene TRBV3-2) with TRBJ1-4; TRBD1 matches 7 bases. This CDR3 contains 18 residues. The trim removed 4 bases at V and 2 bases at J, leaving 13 bases unmatched. Germline V lookup: CDR1 LGHDT, CDR2 YNNKEL (reference sequence). For the CDR3, the DNA is TGTGCCAGCAGCCCCACCCCGACAGGGTGGTCGACTAATGAAAAACTGTTTTTT. This sequence encodes CASSPTPTGWSTNEKLFF.

The V gene is TRBV9, the J gene TRBJ1-1, with a weak D call TRBD1 (6 bases). V was clipped by 0 bases and J by 4 bases, with 10 bases between them. This CDR3 contains 14 residues. CDR1 is SGDLS and CDR2 is YYNGEE in the germline V gene. CDR3 DNA: TGTGCCAGCAGCGTAGGGGGGCATGGCACTGAAGCTTTCTTT. This sequence encodes CASSVGGHGTEAFF.

J is TRBJ2-7 and V is TRBV11-2; D perhaps matches TRBD2 (6 bases). V was shortened by 1 base and J by 4 bases, with 14 bases between the two germline ends. Per the germline V gene, CDR1 is SGHAT and CDR2 is FQNNGV. This CDR3 spans 15 amino acids. Written as DNA, the CDR3 is TGTGCCAGCAGCTTAGTGTCGGGGGTCAGGTACGAGCAGTACGTC. It translates to CASSLVSGVRYEQYV.

This chain joins TRBV11-2 and TRBJ2-3; D remains unclear. This CDR3 has 14 amino acids. The germline V gene has CDR1 SGHAT and CDR2 FQNNGV. V lost 1 base to trimming and J lost 9 bases, with 14 bases between them. The CDR3, as DNA: TGTGCCAGCAGCTTAGGTTCTACCCACTCCACGCAGTATTTT. Translating it yields CASSLGSTHSTQYF. Variable domain in full (rest from reference TRBV11-2 and TRBJ2-3): EAGVAQSPRYKIIEKRQSVAFWCNPISGHATLYWYQQILGQGPKLLIQFQNNGVVDDSQLPKDRFSAERLKGVDSTLKIQPAKLEDSAVYLCASSLGSTHSTQYFGPGTRLTVL.

The chain couples TRBV7-9 to TRBJ2-3; 7 bases line up with TRBD2. Germline V gives CDR1 SEHNR, CDR2 FQNEAQ (reference sequence). V lost 3 bases to trimming and J lost 2 bases; unmatched junction nucleotides: 8. The CDR3 totals 16 residues. The CDR3 nucleotides are TGTGCCAGCAGCTTTCCGGCGGGGGTACTCACAGATACGCAGTATTTT. It specifies CASSFPAGVLTDTQYF. Using reference TRBV7-9 and TRBJ2-3 for the parts outside the CDR3, the full variable domain is DTGVSQNPRHKITKRGQNVTFRCDPISEHNRLYWYRQTLGQGPEFLTYFQNEAQLEKSRLLSDRFSAERPKGSFSTLEIQRTEQGDSAMYLCASSFPAGVLTDTQYFGPGTRLTVL.